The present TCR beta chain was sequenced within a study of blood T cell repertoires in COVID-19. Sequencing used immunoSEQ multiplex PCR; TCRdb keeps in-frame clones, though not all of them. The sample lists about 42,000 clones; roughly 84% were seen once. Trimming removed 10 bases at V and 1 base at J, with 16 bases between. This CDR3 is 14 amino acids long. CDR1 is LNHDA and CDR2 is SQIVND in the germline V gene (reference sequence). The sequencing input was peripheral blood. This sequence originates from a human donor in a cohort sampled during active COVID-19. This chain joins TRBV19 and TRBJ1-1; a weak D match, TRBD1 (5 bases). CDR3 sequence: CATKPDTTNTEAFF. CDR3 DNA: TGTGCCACCAAACCGGACACCACGAACACTGAAGCTTTCTTT. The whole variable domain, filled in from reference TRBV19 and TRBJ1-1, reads DGGITQSPKYLFRKEGQNVTLSCEQNLNHDAMYWYRQDPGQGLRLIYYSQIVNDFQKGDIAEGYSVSREKKESFPLTVTSAQKNPTAFYLCATKPDTTNTEAFFGQGTRLTVV.